The T cell receptor (beta chain) under discussion was sequenced for a study of T cell responses to AZD1222 COVID-19 vaccine. Turning to this clone: Its specificity is unknown.

J lost 1 base, V lost 5 bases, and 7 bases had no gene match. The length of the CDR3 is 15 residues. Germline CDR1 reads KGHSH; CDR2 reads LQKENI. Clones were sequenced by immunoSEQ multiplex PCR, and TCRdb holds only the in-frame ones, with some missing. The data show about 130,000 clones, approximately 91% seen once. Notes on the study in general: Females made up more of the donors, who were largely white British, and clonal diversity may have come out too low. Dominant at 160-218 and 743-854, vaccine-associated CD4 TCRs also spanned spike. Repertoires were obtained only post-peak T cell response.

This chain links TRBV18 with TRBJ1-2; 7 bases align to TRBD1. The sequencing here drew on peripheral blood, taken 28 days after the second AZD1222 dose. The clonotype comes from an adult who received the AZD1222 COVID-19 vaccine. The CDR3 here is CASSLRQGSNYGYTF. The CDR3 coding sequence is TGTGCCAGCTCATTACGACAGGGAAGTAACTATGGCTACACCTTC.